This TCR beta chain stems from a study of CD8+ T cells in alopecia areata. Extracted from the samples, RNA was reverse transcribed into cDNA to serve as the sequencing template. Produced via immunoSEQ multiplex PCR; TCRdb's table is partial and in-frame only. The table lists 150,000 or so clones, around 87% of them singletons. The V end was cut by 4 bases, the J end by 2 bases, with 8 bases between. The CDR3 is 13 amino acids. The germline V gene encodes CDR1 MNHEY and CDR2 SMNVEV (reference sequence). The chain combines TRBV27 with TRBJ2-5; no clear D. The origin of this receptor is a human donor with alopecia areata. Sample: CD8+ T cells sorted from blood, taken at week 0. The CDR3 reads CASSYVVQETQYF. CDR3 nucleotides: TGTGCCAGCAGTTACGTGGTACAAGAGACCCAGTACTTC.